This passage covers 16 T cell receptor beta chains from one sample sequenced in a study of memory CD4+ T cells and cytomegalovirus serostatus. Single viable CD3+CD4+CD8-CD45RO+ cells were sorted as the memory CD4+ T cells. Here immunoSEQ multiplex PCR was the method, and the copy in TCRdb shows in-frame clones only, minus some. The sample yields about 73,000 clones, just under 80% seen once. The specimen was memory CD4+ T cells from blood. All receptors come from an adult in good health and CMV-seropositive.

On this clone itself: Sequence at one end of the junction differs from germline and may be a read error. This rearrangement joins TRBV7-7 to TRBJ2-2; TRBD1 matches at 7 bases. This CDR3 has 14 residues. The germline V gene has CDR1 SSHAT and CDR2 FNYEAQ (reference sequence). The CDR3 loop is CASSLDRATGELFF. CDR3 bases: TGTGCTAGCAGCTTAGACAGGGCCACCGGGGAGCTGTTTTTT.

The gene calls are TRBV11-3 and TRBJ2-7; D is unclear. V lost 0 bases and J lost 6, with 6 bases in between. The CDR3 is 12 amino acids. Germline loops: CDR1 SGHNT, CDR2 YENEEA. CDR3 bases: TGTGCCAGCAGCTTAGAGGGCAGCGAGCAGTACGTC. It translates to CASSLEGSEQYV.

This chain's CDR3 is CASSSRLNSPLHF. CDR3 bases: TGTGCCAGCAGCTCCCGATTAAATTCACCCCTCCACTTT. The J gene is TRBJ1-6, the V gene TRBV14; D is undetermined. With 5 bases removed from V and 7 bases from J, the gap between germline ends came to 9 bases. Germline values: CDR1 SGHDN, CDR2 FVKESK. This CDR3 is 13 amino acids long.

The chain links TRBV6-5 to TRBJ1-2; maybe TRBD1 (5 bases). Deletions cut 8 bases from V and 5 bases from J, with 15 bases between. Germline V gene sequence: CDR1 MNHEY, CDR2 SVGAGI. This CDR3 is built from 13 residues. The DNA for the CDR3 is TGTGCCAGCTGGTCCGGGACCTCATATGGCTACACCTTC. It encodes CASWSGTSYGYTF.

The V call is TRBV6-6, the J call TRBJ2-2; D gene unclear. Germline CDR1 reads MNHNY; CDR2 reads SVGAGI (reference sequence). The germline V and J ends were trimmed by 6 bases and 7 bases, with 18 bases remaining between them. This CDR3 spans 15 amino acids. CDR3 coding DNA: TGTGCCAGCAGCCCAGTCGGCTCCCTGGGCGGGGAGCTGTTTTTT. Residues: CASSPVGSLGGELFF.

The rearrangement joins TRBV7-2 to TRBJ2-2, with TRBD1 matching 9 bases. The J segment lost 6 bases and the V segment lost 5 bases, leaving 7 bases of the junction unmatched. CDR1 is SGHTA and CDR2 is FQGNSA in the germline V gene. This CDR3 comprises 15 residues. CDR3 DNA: TGTGCCAGCAGCACCATACAGGGGGCCGCCGGGGAGCTGTTTTTT. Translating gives CASSTIQGAAGELFF. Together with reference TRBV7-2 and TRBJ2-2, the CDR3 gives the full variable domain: GAGVSQSPSNKVTEKGKDVELRCDPISGHTALYWYRQSLGQGLEFLIYFQGNSAPDKSGLPSDRFSAERTGGSVSTLTIQRTQQEDSAVYLCASSTIQGAAGELFFGEGSRLTVL.

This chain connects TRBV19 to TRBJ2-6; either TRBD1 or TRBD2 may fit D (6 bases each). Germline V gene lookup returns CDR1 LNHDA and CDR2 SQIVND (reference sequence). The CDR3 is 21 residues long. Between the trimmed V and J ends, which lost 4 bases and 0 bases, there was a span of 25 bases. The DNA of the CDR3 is TGTGCCAGTAGTACCTCGCTCCGGGGGCGCTTTGATAGCTCTGGGGCCAACGTCCTGACTTTC. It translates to CASSTSLRGRFDSSGANVLTF.

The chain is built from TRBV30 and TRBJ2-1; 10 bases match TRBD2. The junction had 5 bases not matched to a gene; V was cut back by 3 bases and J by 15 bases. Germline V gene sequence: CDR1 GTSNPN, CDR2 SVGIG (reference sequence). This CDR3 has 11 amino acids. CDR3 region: CAWSILAGLFF. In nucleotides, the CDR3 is TGTGCCTGGAGCATACTAGCGGGGCTGTTCTTC.

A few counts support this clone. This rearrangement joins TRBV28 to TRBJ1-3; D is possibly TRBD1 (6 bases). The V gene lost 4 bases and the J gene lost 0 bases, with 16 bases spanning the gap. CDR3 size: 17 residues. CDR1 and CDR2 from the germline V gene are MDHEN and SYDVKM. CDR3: CASSSYTTGFSGNTIYF. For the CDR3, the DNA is TGTGCCAGCAGTTCATATACCACAGGGTTCTCTGGAAACACCATATATTTT.

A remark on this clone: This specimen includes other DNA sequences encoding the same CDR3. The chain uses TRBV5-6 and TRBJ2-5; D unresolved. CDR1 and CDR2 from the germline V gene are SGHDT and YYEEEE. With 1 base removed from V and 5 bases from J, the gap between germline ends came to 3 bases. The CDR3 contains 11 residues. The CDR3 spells CASSLKETQYF. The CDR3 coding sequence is TGTGCCAGCAGCTTGAAGGAGACCCAGTACTTC.

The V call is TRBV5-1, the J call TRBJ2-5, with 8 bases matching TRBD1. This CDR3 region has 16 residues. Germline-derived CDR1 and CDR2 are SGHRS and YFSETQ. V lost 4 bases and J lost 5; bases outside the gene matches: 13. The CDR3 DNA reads TGCGCCAGCAGCCCCTCAACACCAGGGGGCCGGGAGACCCAGTACTTC. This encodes CASSPSTPGGRETQYF.

As DNA, the CDR3 is TGTGCCAGCAGCTTAGTAGGGTGGTCCACAGAGACAGATACGCAGTATTTT. Its protein product is CASSLVGWSTETDTQYF. V is TRBV7-9 and J is TRBJ2-3; D not certain. The germline gives CDR1 SEHNR, CDR2 FQNEAQ (reference sequence). The CDR3 is 17 amino acids. Trimming shortened V by 1 base and J by 3 bases, and 17 bases separated the two germline ends.

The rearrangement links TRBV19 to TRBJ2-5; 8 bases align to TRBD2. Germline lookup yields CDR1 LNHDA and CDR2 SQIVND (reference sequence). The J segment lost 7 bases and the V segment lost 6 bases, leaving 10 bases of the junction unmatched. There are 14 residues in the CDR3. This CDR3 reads CASRQAGAGGTQYF. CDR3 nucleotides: TGTGCCAGTAGGCAAGCGGGGGCAGGCGGGACCCAGTACTTC.

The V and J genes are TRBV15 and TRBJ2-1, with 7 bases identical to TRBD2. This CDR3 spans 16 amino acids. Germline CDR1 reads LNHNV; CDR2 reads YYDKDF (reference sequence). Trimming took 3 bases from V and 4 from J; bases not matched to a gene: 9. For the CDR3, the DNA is TGTGCCACCAGCAGGGGAGGAGCGGGAAAGTACAATGAGCAGTTCTTC. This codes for CATSRGGAGKYNEQFF.

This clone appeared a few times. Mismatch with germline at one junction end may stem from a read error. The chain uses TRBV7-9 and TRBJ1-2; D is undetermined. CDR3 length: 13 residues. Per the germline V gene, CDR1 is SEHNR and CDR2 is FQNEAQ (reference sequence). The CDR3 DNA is TGTGCCAGCAGCTTAGATCGATCGGGTGGGAGATACTTC. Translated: CASSLDRSGGRYF.

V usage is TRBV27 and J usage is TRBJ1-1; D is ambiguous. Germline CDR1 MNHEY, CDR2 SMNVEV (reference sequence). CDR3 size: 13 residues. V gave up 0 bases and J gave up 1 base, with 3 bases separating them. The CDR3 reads CASSLSPNTEAFF. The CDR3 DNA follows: TGTGCCAGCAGTTTATCCCCGAACACTGAAGCTTTCTTT.